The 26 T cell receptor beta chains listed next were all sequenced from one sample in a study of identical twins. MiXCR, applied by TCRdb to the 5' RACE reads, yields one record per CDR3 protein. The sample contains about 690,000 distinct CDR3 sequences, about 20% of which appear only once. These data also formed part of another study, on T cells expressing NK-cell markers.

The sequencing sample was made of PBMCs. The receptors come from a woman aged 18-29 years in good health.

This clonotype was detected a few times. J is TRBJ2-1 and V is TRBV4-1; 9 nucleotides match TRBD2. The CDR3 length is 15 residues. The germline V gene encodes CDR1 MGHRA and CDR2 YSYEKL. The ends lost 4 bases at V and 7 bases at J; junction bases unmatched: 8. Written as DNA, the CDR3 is TGCGCCAGCAGCCGCTATTCTAGCGGGGTAAATGAGCAGTTCTTC. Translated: CASSRYSSGVNEQFF.

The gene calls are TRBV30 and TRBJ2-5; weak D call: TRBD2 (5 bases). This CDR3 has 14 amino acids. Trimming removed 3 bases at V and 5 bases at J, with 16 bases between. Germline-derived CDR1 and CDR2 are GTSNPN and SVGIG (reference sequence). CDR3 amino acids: CAWSLGLVGETQYF. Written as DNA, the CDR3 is TGTGCCTGGAGCCTTGGACTGGTTGGGGAGACCCAGTACTTC.

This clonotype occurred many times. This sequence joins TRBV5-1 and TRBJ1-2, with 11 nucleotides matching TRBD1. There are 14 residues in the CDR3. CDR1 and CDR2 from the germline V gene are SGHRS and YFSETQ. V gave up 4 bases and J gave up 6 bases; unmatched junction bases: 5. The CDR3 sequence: CASSPGTGGDGYTF. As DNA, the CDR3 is TGCGCCAGCAGCCCTGGGACAGGGGGAGATGGCTACACCTTC.

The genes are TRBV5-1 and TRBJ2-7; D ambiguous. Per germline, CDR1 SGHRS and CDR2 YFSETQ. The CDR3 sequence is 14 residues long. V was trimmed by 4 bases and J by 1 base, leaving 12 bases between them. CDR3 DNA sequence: TGCGCCAGCAGCCCTACAACGCCTTCCTACGAGCAGTACTTC. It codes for CASSPTTPSYEQYF.

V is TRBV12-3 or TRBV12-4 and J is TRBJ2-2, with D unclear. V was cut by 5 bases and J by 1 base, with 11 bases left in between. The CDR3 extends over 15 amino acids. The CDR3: CASSMGSRNTGELFF. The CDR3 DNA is TGTGCCAGCAGTATGGGCAGCAGGAACACCGGGGAGCTGTTTTTT.

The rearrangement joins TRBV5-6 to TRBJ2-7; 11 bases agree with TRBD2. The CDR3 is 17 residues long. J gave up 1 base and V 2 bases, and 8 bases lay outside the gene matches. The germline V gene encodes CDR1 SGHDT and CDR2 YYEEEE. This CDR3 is CASSFRTSGFPSYEQYF. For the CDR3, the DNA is TGTGCCAGCAGCTTTAGGACTAGCGGGTTTCCGTCCTACGAGCAGTACTTC.

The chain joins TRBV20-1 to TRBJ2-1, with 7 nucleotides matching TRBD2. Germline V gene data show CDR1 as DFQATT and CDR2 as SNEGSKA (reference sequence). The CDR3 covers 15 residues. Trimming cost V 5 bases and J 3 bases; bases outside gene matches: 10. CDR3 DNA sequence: TGCAGTGCTTCCTCCGGGACTACAAACTACAATGAGCAGTTCTTC. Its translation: CSASSGTTNYNEQFF.

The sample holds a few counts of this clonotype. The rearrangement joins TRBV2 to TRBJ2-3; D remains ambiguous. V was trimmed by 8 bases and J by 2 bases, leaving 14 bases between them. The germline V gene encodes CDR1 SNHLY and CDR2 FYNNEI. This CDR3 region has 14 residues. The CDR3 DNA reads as TGTGCCAGCCACGGAGACGCCGCCACAGATACGCAGTATTTT. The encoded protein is CASHGDAATDTQYF.

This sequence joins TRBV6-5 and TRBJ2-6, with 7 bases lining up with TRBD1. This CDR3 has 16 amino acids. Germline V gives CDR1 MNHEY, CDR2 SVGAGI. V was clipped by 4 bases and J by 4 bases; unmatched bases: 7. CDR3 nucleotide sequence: TGTGCCAGCAGTTCTAACAGGGGAGCGGGGGCCAACGTCCTGACTTTC. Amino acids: CASSSNRGAGANVLTF.

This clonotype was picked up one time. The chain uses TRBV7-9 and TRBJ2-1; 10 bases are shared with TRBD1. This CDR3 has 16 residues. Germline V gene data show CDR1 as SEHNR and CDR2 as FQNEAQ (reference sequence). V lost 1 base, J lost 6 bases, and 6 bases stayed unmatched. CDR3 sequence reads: CASSLGVGQGFNEQFF. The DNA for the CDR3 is TGTGCCAGCAGCTTAGGCGTGGGACAGGGGTTCAATGAGCAGTTCTTC.

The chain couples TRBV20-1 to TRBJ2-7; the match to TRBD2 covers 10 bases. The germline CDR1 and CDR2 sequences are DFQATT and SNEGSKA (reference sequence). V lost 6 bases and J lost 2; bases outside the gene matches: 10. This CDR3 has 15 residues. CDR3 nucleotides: TGCAGTGCCTTGGAAGCGGGAGGGCCCACCTACGAGCAGTACTTC. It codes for CSALEAGGPTYEQYF.

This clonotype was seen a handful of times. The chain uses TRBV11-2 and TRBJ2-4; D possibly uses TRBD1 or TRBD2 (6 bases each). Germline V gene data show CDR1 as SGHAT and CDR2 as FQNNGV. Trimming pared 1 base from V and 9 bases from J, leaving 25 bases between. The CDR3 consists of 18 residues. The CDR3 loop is CASSLVIGGTPVEGIQYF. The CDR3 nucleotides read TGTGCCAGCAGCTTAGTAATAGGGGGGACTCCAGTTGAGGGCATTCAGTACTTC.

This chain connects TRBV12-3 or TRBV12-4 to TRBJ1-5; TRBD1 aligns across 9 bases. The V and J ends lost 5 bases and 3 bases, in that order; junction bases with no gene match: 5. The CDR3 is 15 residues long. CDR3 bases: TGTGCCAGCAGTAGGACAGGGGTCTCCAATCAGCCCCAGCATTTT. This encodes CASSRTGVSNQPQHF.

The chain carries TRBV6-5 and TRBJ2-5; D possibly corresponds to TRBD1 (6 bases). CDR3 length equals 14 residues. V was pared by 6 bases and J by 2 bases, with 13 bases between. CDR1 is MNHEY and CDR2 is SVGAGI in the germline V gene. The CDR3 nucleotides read TGTGCCAGCAGATTAACAGGGCTTCAAGAGACCCAGTACTTC. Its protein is CASRLTGLQETQYF.

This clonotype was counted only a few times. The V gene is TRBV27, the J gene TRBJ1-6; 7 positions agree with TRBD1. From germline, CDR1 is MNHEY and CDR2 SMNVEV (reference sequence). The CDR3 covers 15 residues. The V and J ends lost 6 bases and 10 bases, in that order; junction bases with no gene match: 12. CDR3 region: CASREQQGFWSPLHF. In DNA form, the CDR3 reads TGTGCCAGCAGAGAACAACAGGGGTTTTGGTCACCCCTCCACTTT.

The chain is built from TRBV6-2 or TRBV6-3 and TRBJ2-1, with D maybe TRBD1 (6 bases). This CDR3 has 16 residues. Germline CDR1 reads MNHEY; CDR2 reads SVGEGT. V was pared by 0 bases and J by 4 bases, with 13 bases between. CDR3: CASSYSPGTKYNEQFF. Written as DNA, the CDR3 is TGTGCCAGCAGTTACTCGCCCGGGACAAAGTACAATGAGCAGTTCTTC.

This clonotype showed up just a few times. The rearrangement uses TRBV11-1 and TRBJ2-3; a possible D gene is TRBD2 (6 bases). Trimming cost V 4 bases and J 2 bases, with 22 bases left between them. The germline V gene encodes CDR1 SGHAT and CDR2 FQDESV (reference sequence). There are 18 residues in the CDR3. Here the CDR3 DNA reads TGTGCCAGCAGCTCCCTCCCGGGTAAAGCGGGCCACACAGATACGCAGTATTTT. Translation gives CASSSLPGKAGHTDTQYF.

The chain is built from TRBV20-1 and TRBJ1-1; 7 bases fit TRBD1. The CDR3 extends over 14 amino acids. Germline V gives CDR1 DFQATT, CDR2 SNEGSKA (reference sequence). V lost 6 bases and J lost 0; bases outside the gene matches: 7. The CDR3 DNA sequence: TGCAGTGCCCGACAGGGAGATATGAACACTGAAGCTTTCTTT. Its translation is CSARQGDMNTEAFF.

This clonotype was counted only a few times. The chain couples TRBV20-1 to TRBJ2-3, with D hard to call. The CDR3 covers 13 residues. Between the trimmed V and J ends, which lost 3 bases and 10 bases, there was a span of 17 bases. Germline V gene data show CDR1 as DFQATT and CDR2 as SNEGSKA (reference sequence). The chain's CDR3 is CSASLPLISAQYF. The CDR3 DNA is TGCAGTGCTAGTTTGCCCCTTATATCCGCGCAGTATTTT.

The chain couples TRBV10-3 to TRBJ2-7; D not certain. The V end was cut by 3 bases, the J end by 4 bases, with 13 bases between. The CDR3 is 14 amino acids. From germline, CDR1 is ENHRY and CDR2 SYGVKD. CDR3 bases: TGTGCCATCAGTGATATGGCAGAAAAATACGAGCAGTACTTC. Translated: CAISDMAEKYEQYF.

CDR3 residues: CSAAPEPSLPEQYF. In DNA, the CDR3 is TGCAGTGCCGCGCCCGAGCCATCCCTTCCCGAGCAGTACTTC. This rearrangement joins TRBV20-1 to TRBJ2-7; D gene unclear. The germline V gene encodes CDR1 DFQATT and CDR2 SNEGSKA (reference sequence). The CDR3 loop spans 14 amino acids. Trimming shortened V by 6 bases and J by 6 bases, and 21 bases separated the two germline ends.

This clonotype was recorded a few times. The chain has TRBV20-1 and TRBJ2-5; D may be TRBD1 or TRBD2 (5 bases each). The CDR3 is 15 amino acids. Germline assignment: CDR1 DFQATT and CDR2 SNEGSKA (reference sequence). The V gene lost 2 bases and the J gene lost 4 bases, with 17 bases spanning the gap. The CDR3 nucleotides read TGCAGTGCTAGAAACCCCAGGGAGATCGGAGAGACCCAGTACTTC. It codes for CSARNPREIGETQYF.

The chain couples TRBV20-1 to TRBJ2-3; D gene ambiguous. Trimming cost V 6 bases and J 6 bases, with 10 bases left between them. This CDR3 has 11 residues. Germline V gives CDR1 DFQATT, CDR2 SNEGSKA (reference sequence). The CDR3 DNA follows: TGCAGTGCCCTCTATCGTGATACGCAGTATTTT. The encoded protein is CSALYRDTQYF.

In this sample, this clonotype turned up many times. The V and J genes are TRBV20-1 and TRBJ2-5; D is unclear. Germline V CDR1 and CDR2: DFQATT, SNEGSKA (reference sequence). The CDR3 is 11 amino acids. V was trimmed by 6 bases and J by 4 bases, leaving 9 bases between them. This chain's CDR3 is CSARPAETQYF. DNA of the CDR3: TGCAGTGCCCGCCCCGCAGAGACCCAGTACTTC.

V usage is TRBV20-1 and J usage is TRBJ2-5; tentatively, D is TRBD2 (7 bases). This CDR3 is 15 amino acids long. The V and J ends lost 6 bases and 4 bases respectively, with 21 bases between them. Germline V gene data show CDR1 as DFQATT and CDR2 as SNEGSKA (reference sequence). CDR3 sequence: CSAGGAWVVGETQYF. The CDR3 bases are TGCAGTGCGGGGGGGGCGTGGGTCGTGGGAGAGACCCAGTACTTC.

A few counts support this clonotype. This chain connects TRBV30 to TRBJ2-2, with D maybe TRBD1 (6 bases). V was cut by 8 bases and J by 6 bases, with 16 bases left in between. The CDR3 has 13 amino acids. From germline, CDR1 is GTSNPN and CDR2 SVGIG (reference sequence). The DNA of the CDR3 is TGTGCCGGTGGGGGCCACTTGGCCGGGGAGCTGTTTTTT. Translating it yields CAGGGHLAGELFF.